The 8 T cell receptor beta chains presented below share a single source sample, sequenced in a study of vaccination and CD4 T cells after COVID-19. Time point denoted: late sampling 161 to 241 days after vaccination in a few convalescent patients. This sample's treatment: approximately 9-day PBMC culture with coronavirus spike peptide pools or control peptides (ViraFEST assay). Their antigens remain unidentified. An Oncomine TCR Beta short-read assay was used to sequence the DNA from cultured CD4+ T cells. TCRdb independently ran MiXCR on the PCR reads; one entry per CDR3 protein. Of roughly 19,000 distinct CDR3 sequences in the sample, around 43% were seen once. The source was CD4+ T cells from blood, cultured in vitro, collected about 7 months after SARS-CoV-2 vaccination. These receptor sequences come from a human donor who had recovered from COVID-19.

V and J are TRBV6-1 and TRBJ2-5; TRBD2 agrees at 9 bases. Germline CDR1 and CDR2: MNHNS and SASEGT. The V segment lost 4 bases and the J segment 0 bases; nucleotides outside the gene matches: 3. The CDR3 covers 15 residues. DNA for the CDR3: TGTGCCAGCAGTGGACTAGCGGCGTACCAAGAGACCCAGTACTTC. Translating it yields CASSGLAAYQETQYF.

This clonotype has just a few counts. V and J are TRBV6-1 and TRBJ2-5; 7 bases fit TRBD1. V trimming: 3 bases; J trimming: 1 base; junction bases outside the gene matches: 2. The CDR3 is made up of 14 amino acids. The germline gives CDR1 MNHNS, CDR2 SASEGT. CDR3 in amino acids: CASSEGQIQETQYF. CDR3 DNA: TGTGCCAGCAGTGAGGGACAGATCCAAGAGACCCAGTACTTC.

The CDR3 loop reads CASSVAGNRDTQYF. For the CDR3, the DNA is TGTGCCAGCAGCGTAGCTGGCAACCGGGATACGCAGTATTTT. J is TRBJ2-3 and V is TRBV9; D gene unclear. The V gene's germline CDR1 is SGDLS and CDR2 YYNGEE. The CDR3 spans 14 residues. V was trimmed by 0 bases and J by 6 bases, leaving 11 bases between them.

V usage is TRBV7-9 and J usage is TRBJ2-1, with D hard to call. The CDR3 runs to 13 residues. The germline gives CDR1 SEHNR, CDR2 FQNEAQ (reference sequence). Trimming pared 4 bases from V and 8 bases from J, leaving 12 bases between. The CDR3 nucleotides are TGTGCCAGCAGCTGGAGAAGCCTAGATGAGCAGTTCTTC. Its translation is CASSWRSLDEQFF. Together with reference TRBV7-9 and TRBJ2-1, the CDR3 gives the full variable domain: DTGVSQNPRHKITKRGQNVTFRCDPISEHNRLYWYRQTLGQGPEFLTYFQNEAQLEKSRLLSDRFSAERPKGSFSTLEIQRTEQGDSAMYLCASSWRSLDEQFFGPGTRLTVL.

The chain recombines TRBV6-2 or TRBV6-3 with TRBJ2-5, with 10 bases lining up with TRBD2. The CDR3 loop spans 18 amino acids. The V gene end was trimmed by 6 bases and the J gene end by 5 bases; junction bases not matched to a gene: 18. Looked up from germline, CDR1 is MNHEY and CDR2 is SVGEGT. This chain's CDR3 is CASRAPLSGRAGGETQYF. The CDR3 nucleotides read TGTGCCAGCAGGGCCCCACTGAGCGGGAGGGCCGGGGGGGAGACCCAGTACTTC.

The rearrangement uses TRBV4-3 and TRBJ2-7, with TRBD1 matching 7 bases. The CDR3 covers 14 residues. Germline V gene lookup returns CDR1 LGHNA and CDR2 YSLEER. With 0 bases clipped from V and 6 bases from J, the junction kept 5 bases outside the gene matches. CDR3 sequence reads: CASSQEIRTGEQYF. CDR3 nucleotides: TGCGCCAGCAGCCAAGAGATCCGGACAGGCGAGCAGTACTTC.

Only a few counts were recorded for this clonotype. V gene TRBV20-1 combines with J gene TRBJ1-2; perhaps TRBD1 as D (6 bases). The CDR3 is 12 amino acids. Trimming shortened V by 7 bases and J by 0 bases, and 9 bases separated the two germline ends. Germline V gene data show CDR1 as DFQATT and CDR2 as SNEGSKA (reference sequence). CDR3 sequence (DNA): TGCAGTGTGAGGGGGGCTAACTATGGCTACACCTTC. Amino acid sequence: CSVRGANYGYTF.

This clonotype was seen just once. V and J are TRBV11-1 and TRBJ1-6; tentative D call: TRBD1 (5 bases). This CDR3 contains 17 residues. V lost 3 bases and J 0 bases, leaving 12 bases between the germline ends. The V gene's germline CDR1 is SGHAT and CDR2 FQDESV (reference sequence). CDR3 amino acids: CASSLAPGSSYNSPLHF. In DNA, the CDR3 is TGTGCCAGCAGCTTGGCGCCAGGGAGCTCCTATAATTCACCCCTCCACTTT. The entire variable domain, with the rest obtained from reference TRBV11-1 and TRBJ1-6, is as follows: EAEVAQSPRYKITEKSQAVAFWCDPISGHATLYWYRQILGQGPELLVQFQDESVVDDSQLPKDRFSAERLKGVDSTLKIQPAELGDSAMYLCASSLAPGSSYNSPLHFGNGTRLTVT.